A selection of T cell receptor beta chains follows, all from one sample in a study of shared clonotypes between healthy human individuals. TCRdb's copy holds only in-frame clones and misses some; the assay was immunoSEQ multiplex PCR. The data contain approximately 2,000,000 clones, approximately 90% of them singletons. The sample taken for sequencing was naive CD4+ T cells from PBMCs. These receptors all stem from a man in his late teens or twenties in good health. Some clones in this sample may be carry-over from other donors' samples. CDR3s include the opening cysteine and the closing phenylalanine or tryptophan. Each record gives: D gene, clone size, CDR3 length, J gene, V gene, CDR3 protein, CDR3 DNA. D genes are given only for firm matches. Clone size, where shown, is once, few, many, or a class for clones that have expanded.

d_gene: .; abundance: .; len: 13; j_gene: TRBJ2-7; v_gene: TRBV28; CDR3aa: CASSSPGTYEQYF; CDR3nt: TGTGCCAGCAGTTCCCCCGGGACATACGAGCAGTACTTC
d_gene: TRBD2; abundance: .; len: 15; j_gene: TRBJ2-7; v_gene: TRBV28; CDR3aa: CASSAASGSQDEQYF; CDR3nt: TGTGCCAGCAGTGCTGCTAGCGGGAGCCAAGACGAGCAGTACTTC
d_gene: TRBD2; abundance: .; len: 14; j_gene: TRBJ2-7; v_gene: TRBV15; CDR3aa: CATSTTIAGGRQYF; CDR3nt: TGTGCCACCAGCACGACGATAGCGGGAGGACGGCAGTACTTC
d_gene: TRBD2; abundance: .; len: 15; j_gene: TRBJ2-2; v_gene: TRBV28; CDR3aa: CAVSSASGGRGELFF; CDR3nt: TGTGCCGTCAGCTCGGCTAGCGGGGGTCGGGGGGAGCTGTTTTTT
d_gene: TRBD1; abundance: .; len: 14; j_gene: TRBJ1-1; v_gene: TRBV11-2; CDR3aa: CASSTTGGGTEAFF; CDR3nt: TGTGCCAGCAGTACTACAGGGGGCGGGACTGAAGCTTTCTTT
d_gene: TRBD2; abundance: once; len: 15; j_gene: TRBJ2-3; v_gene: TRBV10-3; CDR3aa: CAISSLAGPTDTQYF; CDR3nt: TGTGCCATCAGTTCACTAGCGGGACCCACAGATACGCAGTATTTT
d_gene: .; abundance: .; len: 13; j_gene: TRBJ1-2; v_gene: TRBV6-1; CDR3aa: CASSVQVTYGYTF; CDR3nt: TGTGCCAGCAGTGTACAGGTTACCTATGGCTACACCTTC
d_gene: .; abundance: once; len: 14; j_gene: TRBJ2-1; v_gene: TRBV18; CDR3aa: CASSPGLNYNEQFF; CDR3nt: TGTGCCAGCTCACCAGGTTTAAACTACAATGAGCAGTTCTTC
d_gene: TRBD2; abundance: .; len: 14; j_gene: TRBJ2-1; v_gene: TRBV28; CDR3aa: CASRGLAVHNEQFF; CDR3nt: TGTGCCAGCAGAGGACTAGCGGTACACAATGAGCAGTTCTTC
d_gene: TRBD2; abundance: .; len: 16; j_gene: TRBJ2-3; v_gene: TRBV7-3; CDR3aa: CASSSNGRLAGVTQYF; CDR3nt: TGTGCCAGCAGCTCCAACGGGCGACTAGCGGGAGTTACGCAGTATTTT
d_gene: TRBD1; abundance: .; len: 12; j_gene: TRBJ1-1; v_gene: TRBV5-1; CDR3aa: CASSLEGAFAFF; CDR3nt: TGCGCCAGCAGCTTGGAGGGGGCGTTTGCTTTCTTT
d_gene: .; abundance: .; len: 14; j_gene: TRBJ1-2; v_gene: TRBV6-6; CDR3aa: CASSYSAGRYGYTF; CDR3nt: TGTGCCAGCAGTTACTCCGCAGGGCGGTATGGCTACACCTTC
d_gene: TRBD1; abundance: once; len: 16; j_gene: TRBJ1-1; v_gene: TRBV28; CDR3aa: CASSPGTGILNTEAFF; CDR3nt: TGTGCCAGCAGTCCCGGGACAGGCATCCTGAACACTGAAGCTTTCTTT
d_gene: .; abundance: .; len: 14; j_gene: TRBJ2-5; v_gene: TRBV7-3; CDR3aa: CASSLRQGSETQYF; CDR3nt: TGTGCCAGCAGCTTAAGGCAGGGCAGCGAGACCCAGTACTTC
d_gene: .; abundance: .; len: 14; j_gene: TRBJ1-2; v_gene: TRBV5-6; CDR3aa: CASSLIDRNYGYTF; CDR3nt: TGTGCCAGCAGCTTGATTGACAGGAACTATGGCTACACCTTC
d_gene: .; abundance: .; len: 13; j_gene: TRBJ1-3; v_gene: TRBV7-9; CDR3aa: CASSQTPGNTIYF; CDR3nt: TGTGCCAGCAGCCAAACCCCCGGAAACACCATATATTTT
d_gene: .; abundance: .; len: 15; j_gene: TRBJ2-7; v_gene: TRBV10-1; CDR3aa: CASSESATRIDEQYF; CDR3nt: TGCGCCAGCAGTGAGTCGGCGACACGTATCGACGAGCAGTACTTC